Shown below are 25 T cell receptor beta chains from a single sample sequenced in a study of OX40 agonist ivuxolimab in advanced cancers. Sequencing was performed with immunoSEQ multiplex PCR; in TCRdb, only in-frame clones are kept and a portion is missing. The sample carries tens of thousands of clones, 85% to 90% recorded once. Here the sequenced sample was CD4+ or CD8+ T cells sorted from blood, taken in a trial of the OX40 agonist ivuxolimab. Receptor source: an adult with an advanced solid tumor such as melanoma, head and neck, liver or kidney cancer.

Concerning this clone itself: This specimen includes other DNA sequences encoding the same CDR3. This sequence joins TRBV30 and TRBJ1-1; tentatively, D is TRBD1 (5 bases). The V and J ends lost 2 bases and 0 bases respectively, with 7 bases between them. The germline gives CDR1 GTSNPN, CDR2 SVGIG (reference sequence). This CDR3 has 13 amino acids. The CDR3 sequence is CAWSKGLNTEAFF. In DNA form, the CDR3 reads TGTGCCTGGAGTAAGGGACTGAACACTGAAGCTTTCTTT.

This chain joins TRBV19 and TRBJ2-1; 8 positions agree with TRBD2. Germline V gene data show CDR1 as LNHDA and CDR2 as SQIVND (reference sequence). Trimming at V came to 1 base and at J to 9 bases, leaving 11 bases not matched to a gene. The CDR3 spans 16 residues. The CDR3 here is CASSIGGGRAGSEQFF. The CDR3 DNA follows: TGTGCCAGTAGTATAGGCGGGGGGAGGGCCGGGAGTGAGCAGTTCTTC. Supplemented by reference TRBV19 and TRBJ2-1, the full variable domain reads DGGITQSPKYLFRKEGQNVTLSCEQNLNHDAMYWYRQDPGQGLRLIYYSQIVNDFQKGDIAEGYSVSREKKESFPLTVTSAQKNPTAFYLCASSIGGGRAGSEQFFGPGTRLTVL.

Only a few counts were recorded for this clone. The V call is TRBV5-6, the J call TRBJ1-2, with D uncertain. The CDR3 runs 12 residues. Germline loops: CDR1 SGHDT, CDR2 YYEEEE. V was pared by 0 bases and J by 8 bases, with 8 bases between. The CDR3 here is CASSLDSGGYTF. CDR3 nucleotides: TGTGCCAGCAGCTTGGACTCCGGAGGCTACACCTTC.

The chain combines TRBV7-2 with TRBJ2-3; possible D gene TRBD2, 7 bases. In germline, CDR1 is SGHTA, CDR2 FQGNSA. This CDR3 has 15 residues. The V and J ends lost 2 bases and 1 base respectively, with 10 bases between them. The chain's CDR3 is CASSLSRGRTDTQYF. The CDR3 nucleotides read TGTGCCAGCAGCTTATCGCGGGGGCGCACAGATACGCAGTATTTT. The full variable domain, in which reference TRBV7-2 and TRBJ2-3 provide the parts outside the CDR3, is GAGVSQSPSNKVTEKGKDVELRCDPISGHTALYWYRQSLGQGLEFLIYFQGNSAPDKSGLPSDRFSAERTGGSVSTLTIQRTQQEDSAVYLCASSLSRGRTDTQYFGPGTRLTVL.

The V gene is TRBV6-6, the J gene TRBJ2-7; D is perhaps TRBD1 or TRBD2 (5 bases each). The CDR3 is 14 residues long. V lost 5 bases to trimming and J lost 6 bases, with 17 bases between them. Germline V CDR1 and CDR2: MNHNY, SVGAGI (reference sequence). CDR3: CASSVSGAGGEQYF. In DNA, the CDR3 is TGTGCCAGCAGTGTCTCCGGGGCCGGCGGCGAGCAGTACTTC.

CDR3 region: CASSPGAGKETQYF. CDR3 nucleotides: TGTGCCAGCAGCCCAGGGGCAGGGAAAGAGACCCAGTACTTC. The chain carries TRBV28 and TRBJ2-5, with TRBD1 as a possible D gene (6 bases). The CDR3 loop spans 14 amino acids. CDR1 MDHEN and CDR2 SYDVKM come from the germline V gene. V dropped 6 bases and J dropped 3 bases, with 14 bases sitting between them.

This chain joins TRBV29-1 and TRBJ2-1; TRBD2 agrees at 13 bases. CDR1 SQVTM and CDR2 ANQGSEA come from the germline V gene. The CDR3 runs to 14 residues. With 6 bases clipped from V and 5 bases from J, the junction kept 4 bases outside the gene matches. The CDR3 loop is CSVRTSGGNNEQFF. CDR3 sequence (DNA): TGCAGCGTCCGGACTAGCGGGGGCAACAATGAGCAGTTCTTC.

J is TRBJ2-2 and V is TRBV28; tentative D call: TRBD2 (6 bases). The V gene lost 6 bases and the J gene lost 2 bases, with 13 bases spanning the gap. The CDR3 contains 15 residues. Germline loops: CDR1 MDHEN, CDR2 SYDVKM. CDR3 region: CASSRGTANTGELFF. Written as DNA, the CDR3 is TGTGCCAGCAGCCGCGGGACGGCCAACACCGGGGAGCTGTTTTTT.

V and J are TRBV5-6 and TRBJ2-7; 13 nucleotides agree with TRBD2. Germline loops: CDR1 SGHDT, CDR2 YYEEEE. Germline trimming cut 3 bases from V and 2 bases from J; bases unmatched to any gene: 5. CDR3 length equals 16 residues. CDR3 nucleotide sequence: TGTGCCAGCAGCTCCCTACTAGCGGGAGGGACCTACGAGCAGTACTTC. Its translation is CASSSLLAGGTYEQYF.

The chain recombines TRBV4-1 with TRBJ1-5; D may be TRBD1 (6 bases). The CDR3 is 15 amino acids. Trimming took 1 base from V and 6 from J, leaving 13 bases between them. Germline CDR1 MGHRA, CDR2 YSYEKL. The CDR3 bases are TGCGCCAGCAGCCAAGTTCTGACAGGAGGTCAGCCCCAGCATTTT. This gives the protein CASSQVLTGGQPQHF.

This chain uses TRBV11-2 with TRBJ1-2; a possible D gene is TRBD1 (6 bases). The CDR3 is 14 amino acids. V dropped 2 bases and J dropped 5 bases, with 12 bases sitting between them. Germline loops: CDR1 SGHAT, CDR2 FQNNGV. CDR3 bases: TGTGCCAGCAGCTTAAGACAGCAGGGGTATGGCTACACCTTC. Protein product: CASSLRQQGYGYTF.

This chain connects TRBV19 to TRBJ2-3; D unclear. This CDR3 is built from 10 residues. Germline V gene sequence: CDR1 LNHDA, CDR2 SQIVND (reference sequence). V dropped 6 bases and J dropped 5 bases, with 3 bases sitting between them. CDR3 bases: TGTGCCAGTAGGGGAGATACGCAGTATTTT. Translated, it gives CASRGDTQYF.

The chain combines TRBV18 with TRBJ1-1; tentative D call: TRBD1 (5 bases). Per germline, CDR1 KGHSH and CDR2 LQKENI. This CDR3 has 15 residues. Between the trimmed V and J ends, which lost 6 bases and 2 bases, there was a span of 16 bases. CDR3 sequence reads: CASSRIGTPNTEAFF. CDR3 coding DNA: TGTGCCAGCTCCCGTATAGGGACCCCAAACACTGAAGCTTTCTTT. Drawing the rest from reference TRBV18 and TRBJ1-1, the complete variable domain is NAGVMQNPRHLVRRRGQEARLRCSPMKGHSHVYWYRQLPEEGLKFMVYLQKENIIDESGMPKERFSAEFPKEGPSILRIQQVVRGDSAAYFCASSRIGTPNTEAFFGQGTRLTVV.

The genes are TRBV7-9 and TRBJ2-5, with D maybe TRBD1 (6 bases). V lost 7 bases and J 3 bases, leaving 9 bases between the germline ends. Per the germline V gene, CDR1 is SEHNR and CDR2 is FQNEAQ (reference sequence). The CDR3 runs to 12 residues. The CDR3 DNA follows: TGTGCCAGCAACAGGGTGGAAGAGACCCAGTACTTC. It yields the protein CASNRVEETQYF.

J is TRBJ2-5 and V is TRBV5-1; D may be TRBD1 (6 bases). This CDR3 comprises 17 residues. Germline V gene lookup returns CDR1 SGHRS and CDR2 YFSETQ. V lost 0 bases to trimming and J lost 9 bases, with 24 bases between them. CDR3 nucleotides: TGCGCCAGCAGCTTGGATCGGCCGGGACAAGGGACGTTGGCCCAGTACTTC. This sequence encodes CASSLDRPGQGTLAQYF.

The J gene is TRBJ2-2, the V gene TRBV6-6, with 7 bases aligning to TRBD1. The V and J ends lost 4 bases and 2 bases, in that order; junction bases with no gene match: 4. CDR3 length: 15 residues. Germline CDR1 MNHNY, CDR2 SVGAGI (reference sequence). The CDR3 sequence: CASSLGTVNTGELFF. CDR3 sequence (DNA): TGTGCCAGCAGTTTAGGGACAGTTAACACCGGGGAGCTGTTTTTT.

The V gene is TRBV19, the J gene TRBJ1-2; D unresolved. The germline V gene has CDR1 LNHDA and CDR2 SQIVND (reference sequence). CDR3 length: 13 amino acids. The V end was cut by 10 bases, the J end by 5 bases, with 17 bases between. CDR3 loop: CATERPPGYGYTF. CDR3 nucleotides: TGTGCCACCGAGCGCCCCCCGGGATATGGCTACACCTTC.

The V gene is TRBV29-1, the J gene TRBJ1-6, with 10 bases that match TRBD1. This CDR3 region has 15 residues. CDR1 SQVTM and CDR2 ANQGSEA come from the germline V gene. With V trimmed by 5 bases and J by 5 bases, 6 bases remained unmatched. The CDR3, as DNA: TGCAGCGTTATGACAGGGGGCGCGGATAATTCACCCCTCCACTTT. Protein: CSVMTGGADNSPLHF.

CDR3 sequence (DNA): TGTGCCAGCACCCCTTTGGGGTGGGCTTATACGCAGTATTTT. This translates into CASTPLGWAYTQYF. V and J are TRBV5-8 and TRBJ2-3; no clear D. The CDR3 has 14 amino acids. CDR1 is SGHTS, CDR2 YDEGEE, per germline. V lost 6 bases and J 7 bases, leaving 18 bases between the germline ends.

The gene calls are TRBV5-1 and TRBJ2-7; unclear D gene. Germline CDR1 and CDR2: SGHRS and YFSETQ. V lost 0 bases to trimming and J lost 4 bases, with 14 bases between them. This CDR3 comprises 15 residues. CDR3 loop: CASSLGVAEYYEQYF. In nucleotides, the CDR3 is TGCGCCAGCAGCTTGGGAGTTGCAGAGTATTACGAGCAGTACTTC.

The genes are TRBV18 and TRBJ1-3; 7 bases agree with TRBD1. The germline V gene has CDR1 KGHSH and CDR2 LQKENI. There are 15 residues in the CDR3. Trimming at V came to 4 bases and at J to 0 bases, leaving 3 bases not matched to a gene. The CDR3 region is CASSRQGSSGNTIYF. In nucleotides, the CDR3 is TGTGCCAGCTCACGACAGGGAAGCTCTGGAAACACCATATATTTT.

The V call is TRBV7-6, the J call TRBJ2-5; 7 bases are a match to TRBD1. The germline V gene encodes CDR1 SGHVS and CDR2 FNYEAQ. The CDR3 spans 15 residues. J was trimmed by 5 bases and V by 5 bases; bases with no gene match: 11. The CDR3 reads CASSERYDRVETQYF. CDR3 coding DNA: TGTGCCAGCAGCGAGAGATATGACAGGGTGGAGACCCAGTACTTC.

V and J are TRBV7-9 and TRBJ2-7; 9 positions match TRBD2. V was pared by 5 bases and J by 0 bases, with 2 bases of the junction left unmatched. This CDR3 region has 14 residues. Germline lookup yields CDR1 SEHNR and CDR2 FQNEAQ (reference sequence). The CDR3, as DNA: TGTGCCAGCAGCAGTAGCGGGAGCTCCTACGAGCAGTACTTC. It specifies CASSSSGSSYEQYF.

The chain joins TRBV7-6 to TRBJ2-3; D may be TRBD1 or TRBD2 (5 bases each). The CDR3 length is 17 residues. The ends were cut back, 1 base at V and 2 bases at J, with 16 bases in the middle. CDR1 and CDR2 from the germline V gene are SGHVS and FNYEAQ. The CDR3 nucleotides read TGTGCCAGCAGCTTAGAGGGTCTAGGGGACGCCACAGATACGCAGTATTTT. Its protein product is CASSLEGLGDATDTQYF. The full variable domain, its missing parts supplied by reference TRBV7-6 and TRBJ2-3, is GAGVSQSPRYKVTKRGQDVALRCDPISGHVSLYWYRQALGQGPEFLTYFNYEAQQDKSGLPNDRFSAERPEGSISTLTIQRTEQRDSAMYRCASSLEGLGDATDTQYFGPGTRLTVL.

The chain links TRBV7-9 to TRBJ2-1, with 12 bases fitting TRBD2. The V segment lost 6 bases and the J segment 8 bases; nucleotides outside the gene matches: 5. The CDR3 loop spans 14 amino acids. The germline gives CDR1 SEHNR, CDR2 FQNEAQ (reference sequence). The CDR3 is CASRSTSGGYEQFF. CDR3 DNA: TGTGCCAGCAGGTCGACTAGCGGGGGCTATGAGCAGTTCTTC.